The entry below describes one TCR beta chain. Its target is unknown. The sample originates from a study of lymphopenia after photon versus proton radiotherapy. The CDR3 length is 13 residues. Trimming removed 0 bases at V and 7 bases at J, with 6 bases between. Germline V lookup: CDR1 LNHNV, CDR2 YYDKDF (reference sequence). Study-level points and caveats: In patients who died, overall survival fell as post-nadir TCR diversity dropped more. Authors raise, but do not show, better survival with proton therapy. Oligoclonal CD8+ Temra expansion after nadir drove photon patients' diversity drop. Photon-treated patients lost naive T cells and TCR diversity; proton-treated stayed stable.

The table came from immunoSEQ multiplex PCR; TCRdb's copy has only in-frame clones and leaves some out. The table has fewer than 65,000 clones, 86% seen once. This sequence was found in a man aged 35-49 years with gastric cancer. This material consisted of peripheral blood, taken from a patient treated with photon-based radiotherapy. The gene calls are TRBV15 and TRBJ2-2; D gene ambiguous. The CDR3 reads CATSRESGGELFF. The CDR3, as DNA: TGTGCCACCAGCAGAGAGTCTGGCGGGGAGCTGTTTTTT.